This T cell receptor (beta chain) was obtained from a study of T cells in Graves' hyperthyroidism and ophthalmopathy (dated by TCRdb to between 2018 and 2021). Notes on the research overall: Peripheral blood was collected at initial diagnosis, before any treatment. TCR V-J signatures able to tell the groups apart were searched for in a discovery cohort of 100 patients, of whom more than 40 had Graves' ophthalmopathy and 57 had stable Graves' hyperthyroidism. An independent validation cohort of under 20 hyperthyroidism patients and about 16 patients who later progressed to ophthalmopathy tested prospective prediction of ophthalmopathy. The roughly 94 discovery patients were randomly split 7:3 into training and test sets. Thyroid tissue and blood T-cell repertoires from roughly 6 Graves' hyperthyroidism patients were also compared in the study. After sampling, hyperthyroidism patients received methimazole starting at 30 mg daily, and ophthalmopathy patients received high-dose intravenous methylprednisolone. TCR Vbeta CDR3 sequencing of approximately 140 peripheral blood samples (under 45 ophthalmopathy, roughly 74 hyperthyroidism and about 17 progressor patients) is reported in the paper. Overall study results and their limits: No statistical method was used to set the sample size in advance, and investigators knew the group allocation. Ophthalmopathy was separated from stable hyperthyroidism by a 13 V-J signature model, with around 88% sensitivity and about 81% specificity obtained in cross-validation and 80%/75% obtained in testing. Most expanded thyroid clonotypes (frequency above 0.001) were also found in blood, which suggests that blood repertoires may mirror thyroid immune responses. During validation, the model predicted progression to ophthalmopathy a median of roughly 7.1 months ahead of onset, with around 70% sensitivity and 72.22% specificity.

In its sample, this clonotype was seen many times. Its antigen is not yet known. The record has no base qualities; no much larger clone is one base away. CDR1 KGHDR and CDR2 SFDVKD were looked up in the germline V gene. The CDR3 contains 15 residues, cysteine and phenylalanine counted. Only the CDR3 DNA stays, 45 bases, in frame from base 1. After removal of 6 bases from V and 4 bases from J, the junction retains 7 bases not matched to a gene. Stable Graves' hyperthyroidism was defined as the absence of progression to ophthalmopathy over 18 months of follow-up. Hyperthyroidism patients were newly diagnosed, with disease duration under 2 months, and aged 18 to 65 years. Exclusion was applied to patients with uncontrolled infections, other autoimmune diseases, pregnancy or lactation. Diagnoses relied on clinical symptoms, serum thyroxine and TRAb, thyroid ultrasound and orbital computed tomography. Ficoll-Paque density gradient centrifugation was used to isolate PBMCs from 9.5 to 10 ml of fresh peripheral blood. Total RNA was extracted using Trizol reagent, and RNA quality was assessed on an Agilent 2100 Bioanalyzer.

The TCR beta CDR3 regions were amplified from the RNA transcripts. The first round of RT-PCR for the TCR CDR3 was performed with the HTBI primer set and the Qiagen OneStep RT-PCR kit. Libraries were constructed in a second round of multiplex PCR, after which size selection and purification were performed. Libraries were sequenced paired-end with 100 bp reads on an Illumina HiSeq2000. In the paper's pipeline: SOAPnuke was used to process the raw data, removing reads that contained adapters or uncalled bases, had a mean Phred below 15, or lacked an exact match to the constant primer or identifier. High-quality paired reads were merged using COPE v1.2.5, and each unique nucleotide sequence was defined as a clonotype. Clonotypes were aligned to IMGT TRBV, TRBD and TRBJ reference segments using MiTCR v1.1. Only V-J combinations with frequency above 0.0001, covering 99% to 99.2% of repertoires, were analysed. The TCS score was defined as F50 (clonal expansion) divided by E x V (chaos), with BLOSUM62-based TCRdist calculated between CDR3 peptides within each V-J. Welch's t-statistics and random forest reduced around 520 V-J features to 10 to 15, which were used in a naive Bayes classifier (R e1071). Using fastp at Q25 and MiXCR, TCRdb reprocessed the public reads and kept productive beta chains. CDR3 protein duplicates are merged, each entry listing the most common genes and DNA. For this entry, the V and J calls and clone size follow TCRdb and not the study's own pipeline. This sample lists roughly 700,000 distinct CDR3 sequences; roughly a sixth were detected once. The top ten constitute roughly a sixth of the sample.

The source is a man aged 45-65 years with Graves' hyperthyroidism. The V and J genes are TRBV24-1 and TRBJ2-1; TRBD2 fits 8 bases in the junction. Source material: blood. The CDR3: CATSSRAGGYNEQFF. The nucleotide sequence reads as follows: TGTGCCACCAGTTCCAGGGCGGGAGGATACAATGAGCAGTTCTTC.